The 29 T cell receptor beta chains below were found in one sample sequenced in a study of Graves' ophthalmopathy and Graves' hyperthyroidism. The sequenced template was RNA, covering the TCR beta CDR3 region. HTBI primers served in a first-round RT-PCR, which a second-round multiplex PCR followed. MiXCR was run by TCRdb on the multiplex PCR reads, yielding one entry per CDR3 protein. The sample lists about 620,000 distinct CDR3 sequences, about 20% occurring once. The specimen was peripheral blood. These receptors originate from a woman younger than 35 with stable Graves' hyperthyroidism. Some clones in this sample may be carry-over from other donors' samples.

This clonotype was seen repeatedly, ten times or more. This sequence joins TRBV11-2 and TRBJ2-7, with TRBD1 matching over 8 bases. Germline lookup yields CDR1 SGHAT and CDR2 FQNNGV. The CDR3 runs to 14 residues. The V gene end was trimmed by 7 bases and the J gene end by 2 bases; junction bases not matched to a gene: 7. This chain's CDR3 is CASTSGQGPYEQYF. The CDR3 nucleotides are TGTGCCAGCACCTCCGGACAGGGTCCCTACGAGCAGTACTTC.

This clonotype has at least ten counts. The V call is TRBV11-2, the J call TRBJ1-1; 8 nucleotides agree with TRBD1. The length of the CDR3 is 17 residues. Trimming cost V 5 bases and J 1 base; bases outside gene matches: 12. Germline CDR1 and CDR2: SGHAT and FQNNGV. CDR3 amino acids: CASSAGQGVVGNTEAFF. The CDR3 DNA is TGTGCCAGCAGCGCAGGACAGGGCGTTGTTGGGAACACTGAAGCTTTCTTT.

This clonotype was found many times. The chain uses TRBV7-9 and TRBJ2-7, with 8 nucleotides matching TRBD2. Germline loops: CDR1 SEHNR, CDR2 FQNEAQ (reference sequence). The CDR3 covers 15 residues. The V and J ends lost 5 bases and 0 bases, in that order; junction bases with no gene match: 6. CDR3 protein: CASSDWTSLSYEQYF. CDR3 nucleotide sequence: TGTGCCAGCAGCGACTGGACTAGCCTCTCCTACGAGCAGTACTTC. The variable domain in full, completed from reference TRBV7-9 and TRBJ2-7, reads DTGVSQNPRHKITKRGQNVTFRCDPISEHNRLYWYRQTLGQGPEFLTYFQNEAQLEKSRLLSDRFSAERPKGSFSTLEIQRTEQGDSAMYLCASSDWTSLSYEQYFGPGTRLTVT.

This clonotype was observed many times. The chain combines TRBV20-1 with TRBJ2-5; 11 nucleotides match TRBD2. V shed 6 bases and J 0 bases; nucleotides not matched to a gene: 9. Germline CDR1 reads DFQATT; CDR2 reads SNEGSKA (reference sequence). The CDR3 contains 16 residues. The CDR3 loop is CSARSSTSGDQETQYF. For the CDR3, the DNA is TGCAGTGCGAGAAGTTCGACTAGCGGGGACCAAGAGACCCAGTACTTC.

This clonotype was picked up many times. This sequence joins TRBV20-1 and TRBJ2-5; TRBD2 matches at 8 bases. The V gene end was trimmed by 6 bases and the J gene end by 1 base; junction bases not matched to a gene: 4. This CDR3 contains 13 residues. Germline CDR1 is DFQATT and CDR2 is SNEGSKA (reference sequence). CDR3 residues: CSATGTSQETQYF. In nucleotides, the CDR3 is TGCAGTGCGACCGGGACTAGCCAAGAGACCCAGTACTTC.

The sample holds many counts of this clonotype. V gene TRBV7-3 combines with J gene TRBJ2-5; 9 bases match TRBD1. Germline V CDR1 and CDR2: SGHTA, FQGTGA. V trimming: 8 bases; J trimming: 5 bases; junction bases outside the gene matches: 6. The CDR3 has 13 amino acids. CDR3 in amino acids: CASGLGQGETQYF. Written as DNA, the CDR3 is TGTGCCAGCGGTCTCGGACAGGGGGAGACCCAGTACTTC.

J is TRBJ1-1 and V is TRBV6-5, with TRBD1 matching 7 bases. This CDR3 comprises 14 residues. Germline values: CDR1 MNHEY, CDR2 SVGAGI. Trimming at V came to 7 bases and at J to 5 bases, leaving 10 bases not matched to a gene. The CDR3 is CASILSRGGTEAFF. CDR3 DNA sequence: TGTGCCAGCATTTTGTCCAGGGGGGGAACTGAAGCTTTCTTT.

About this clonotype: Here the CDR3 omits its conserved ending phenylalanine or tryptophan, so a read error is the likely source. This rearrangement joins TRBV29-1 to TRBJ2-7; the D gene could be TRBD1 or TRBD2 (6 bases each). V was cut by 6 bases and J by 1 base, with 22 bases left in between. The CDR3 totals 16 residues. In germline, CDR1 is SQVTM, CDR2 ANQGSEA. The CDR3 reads CSVGGRGLRGSYEQYY. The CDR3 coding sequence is TGCAGCGTGGGAGGCAGGGGTCTGAGAGGGTCCTACGAGCAGTACTAC.

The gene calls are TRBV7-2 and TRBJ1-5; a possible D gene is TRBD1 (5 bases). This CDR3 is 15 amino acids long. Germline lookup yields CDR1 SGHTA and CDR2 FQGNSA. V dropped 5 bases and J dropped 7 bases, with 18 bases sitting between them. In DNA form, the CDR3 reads TGTGCCAGCAGCCCAGGACATGGTCAAAGCCAGCCCCAGCATTTT. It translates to CASSPGHGQSQPQHF.

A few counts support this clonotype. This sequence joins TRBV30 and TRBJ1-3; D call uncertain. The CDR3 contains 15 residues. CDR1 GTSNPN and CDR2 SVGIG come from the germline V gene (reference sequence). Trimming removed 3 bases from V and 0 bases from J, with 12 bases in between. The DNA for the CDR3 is TGTGCCTGGAGCCCTACGCGGACCTCTGGAAACACCATATATTTT. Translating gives CAWSPTRTSGNTIYF.

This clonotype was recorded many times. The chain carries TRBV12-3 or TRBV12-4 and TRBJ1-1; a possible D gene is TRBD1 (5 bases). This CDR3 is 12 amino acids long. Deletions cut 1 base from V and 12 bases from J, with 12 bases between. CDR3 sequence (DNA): TGTGCCAGCAGTTTAGGCGCAGGGAGAACTTTCTTT. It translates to CASSLGAGRTFF.

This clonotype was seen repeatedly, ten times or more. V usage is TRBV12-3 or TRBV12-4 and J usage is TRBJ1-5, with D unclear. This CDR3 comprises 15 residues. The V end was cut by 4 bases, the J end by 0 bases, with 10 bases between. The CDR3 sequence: CASSSTDYSNQPQHF. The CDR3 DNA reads TGTGCCAGCAGTTCGACTGATTATAGCAATCAGCCCCAGCATTTT.

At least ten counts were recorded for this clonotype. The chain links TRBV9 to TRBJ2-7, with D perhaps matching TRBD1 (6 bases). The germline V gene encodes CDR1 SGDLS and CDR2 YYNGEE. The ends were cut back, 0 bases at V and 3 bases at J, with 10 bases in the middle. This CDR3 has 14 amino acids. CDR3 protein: CASSVGGPIYEQYF. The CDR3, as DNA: TGTGCCAGCAGCGTAGGGGGGCCCATCTACGAGCAGTACTTC.

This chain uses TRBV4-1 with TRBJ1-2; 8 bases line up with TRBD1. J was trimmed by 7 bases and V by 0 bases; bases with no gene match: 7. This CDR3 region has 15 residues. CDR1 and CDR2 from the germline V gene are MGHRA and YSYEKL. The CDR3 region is CASSQDGLTGGGYTF. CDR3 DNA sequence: TGCGCCAGCAGCCAAGACGGACTTACAGGGGGTGGCTACACCTTC.

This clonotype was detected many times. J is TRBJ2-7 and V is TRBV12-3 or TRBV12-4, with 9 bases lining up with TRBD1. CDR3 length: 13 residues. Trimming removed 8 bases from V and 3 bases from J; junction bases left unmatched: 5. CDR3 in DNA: TGTGCCAGCGCCAGGACAGGGGTCTACGAGCAGTACTTC. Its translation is CASARTGVYEQYF.

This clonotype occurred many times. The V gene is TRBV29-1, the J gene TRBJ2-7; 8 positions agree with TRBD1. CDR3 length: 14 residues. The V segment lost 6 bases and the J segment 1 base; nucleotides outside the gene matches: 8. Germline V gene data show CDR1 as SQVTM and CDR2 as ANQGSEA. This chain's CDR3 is CSVRPGGASYEQYF. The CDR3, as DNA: TGCAGCGTGAGGCCAGGGGGCGCATCCTACGAGCAGTACTTC.

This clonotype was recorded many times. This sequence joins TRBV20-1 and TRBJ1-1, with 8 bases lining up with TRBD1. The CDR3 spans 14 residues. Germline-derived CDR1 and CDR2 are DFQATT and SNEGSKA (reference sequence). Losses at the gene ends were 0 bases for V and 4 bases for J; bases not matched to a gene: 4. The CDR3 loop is CSAREQGGVTEAFF. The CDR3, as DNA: TGCAGTGCTAGAGAACAGGGGGGAGTCACTGAAGCTTTCTTT.

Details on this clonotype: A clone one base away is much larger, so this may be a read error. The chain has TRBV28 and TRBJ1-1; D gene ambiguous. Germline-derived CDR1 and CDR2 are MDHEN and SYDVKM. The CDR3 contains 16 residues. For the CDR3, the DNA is TGTGCCAGCAGTTTATCCCTTCAGGTAGTAAGCACTGAAGCTTGCTTT. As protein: CASSLSLQVVSTEACF. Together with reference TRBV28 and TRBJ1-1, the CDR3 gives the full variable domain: DVKVTQSSRYLVKRTGEKVFLECVQDMDHENMFWYRQDPGLGLRLIYFSYDVKMKEKGDIPEGYSVSREKKERFSLILESASTNQTSMYLCASSLSLQVVSTEACFGQGTRLTVV.

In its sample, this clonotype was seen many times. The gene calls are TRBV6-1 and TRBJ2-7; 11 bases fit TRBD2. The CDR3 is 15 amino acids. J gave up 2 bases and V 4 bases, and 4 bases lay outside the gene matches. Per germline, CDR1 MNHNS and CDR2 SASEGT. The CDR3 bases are TGTGCCAGCAGTGGGGTGACTAGCGGGGCCTACGAGCAGTACTTC. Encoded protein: CASSGVTSGAYEQYF.

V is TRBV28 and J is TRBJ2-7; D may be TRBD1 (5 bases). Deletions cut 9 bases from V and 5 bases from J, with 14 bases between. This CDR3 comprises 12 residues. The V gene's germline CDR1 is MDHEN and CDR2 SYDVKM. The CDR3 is CASTDTAHEQYF. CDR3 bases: TGTGCCAGTACGGACACGGCCCACGAGCAGTACTTC.

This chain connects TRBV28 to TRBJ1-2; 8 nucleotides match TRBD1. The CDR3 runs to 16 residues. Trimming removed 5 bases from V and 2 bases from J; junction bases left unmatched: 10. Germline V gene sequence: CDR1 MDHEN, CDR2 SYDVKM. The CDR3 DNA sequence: TGTGCCAGCAGTCCGCCTAATCGACAGGGGAACTATGGCTACACCTTC. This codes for CASSPPNRQGNYGYTF.

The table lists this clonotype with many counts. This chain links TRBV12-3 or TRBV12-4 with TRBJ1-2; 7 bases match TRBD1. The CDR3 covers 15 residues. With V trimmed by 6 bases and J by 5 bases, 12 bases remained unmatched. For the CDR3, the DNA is TGTGCCAGCAGCCCTACTCAGGGGGTAGGGTATGGCTACACCTTC. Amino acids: CASSPTQGVGYGYTF.

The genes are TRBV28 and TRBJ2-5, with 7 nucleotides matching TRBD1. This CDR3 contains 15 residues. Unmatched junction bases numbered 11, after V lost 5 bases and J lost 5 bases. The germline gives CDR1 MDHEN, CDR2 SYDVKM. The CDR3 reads CASSARQGVLETQYF. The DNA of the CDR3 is TGTGCCAGCAGTGCCCGACAGGGCGTTTTGGAGACCCAGTACTTC. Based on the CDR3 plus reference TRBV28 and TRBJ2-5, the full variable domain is DVKVTQSSRYLVKRTGEKVFLECVQDMDHENMFWYRQDPGLGLRLIYFSYDVKMKEKGDIPEGYSVSREKKERFSLILESASTNQTSMYLCASSARQGVLETQYFGPGTRLLVL.

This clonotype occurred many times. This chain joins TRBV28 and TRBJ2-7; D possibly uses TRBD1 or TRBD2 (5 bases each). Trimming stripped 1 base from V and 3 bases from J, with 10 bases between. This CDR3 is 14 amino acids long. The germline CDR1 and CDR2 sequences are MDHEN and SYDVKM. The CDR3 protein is CASSLLGENYEQYF. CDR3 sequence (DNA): TGTGCCAGCAGTTTATTAGGGGAGAACTACGAGCAGTACTTC.

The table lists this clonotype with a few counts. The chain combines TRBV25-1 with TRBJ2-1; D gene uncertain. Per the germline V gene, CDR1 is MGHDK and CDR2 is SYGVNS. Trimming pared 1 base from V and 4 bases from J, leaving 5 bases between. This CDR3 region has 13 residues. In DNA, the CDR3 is TGTGCCAGCAGTGAATTGGGATACAATGAGCAGTTCTTC. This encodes CASSELGYNEQFF.

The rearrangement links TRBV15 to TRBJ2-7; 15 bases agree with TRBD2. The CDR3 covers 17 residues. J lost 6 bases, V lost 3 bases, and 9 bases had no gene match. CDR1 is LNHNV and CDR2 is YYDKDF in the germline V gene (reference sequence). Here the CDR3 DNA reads TGTGCCACCAGCAGTGGACTAGCGGGAGGGATCCCGGGCGAGCAGTACTTC. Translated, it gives CATSSGLAGGIPGEQYF.

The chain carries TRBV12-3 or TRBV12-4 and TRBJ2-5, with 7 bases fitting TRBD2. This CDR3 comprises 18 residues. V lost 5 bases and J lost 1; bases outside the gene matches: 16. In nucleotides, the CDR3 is TGTGCCAGCAGTCCGGGCCGGGGGGACTCCCAATTCCAAGAGACCCAGTACTTC. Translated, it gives CASSPGRGDSQFQETQYF.

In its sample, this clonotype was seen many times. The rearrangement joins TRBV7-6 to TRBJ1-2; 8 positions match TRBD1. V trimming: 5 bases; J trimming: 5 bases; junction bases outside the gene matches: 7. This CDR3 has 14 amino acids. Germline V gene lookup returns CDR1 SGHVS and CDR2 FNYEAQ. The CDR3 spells CASSPQQGGYGYTF. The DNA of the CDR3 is TGTGCCAGCAGCCCCCAACAGGGGGGGTATGGCTACACCTTC.

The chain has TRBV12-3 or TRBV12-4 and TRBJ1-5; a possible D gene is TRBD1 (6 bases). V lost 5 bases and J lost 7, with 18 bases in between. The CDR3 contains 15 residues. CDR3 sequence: CASSAAPGGRQPQHF. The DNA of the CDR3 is TGTGCCAGCAGTGCCGCACCGGGGGGGCGACAGCCCCAGCATTTT.